This T cell receptor (beta chain) emerged from a study of cytomegalovirus exposure and HLA in healthy donors. PCR was performed using 60 Vbeta and 13 Jbeta primers. Produced via immunoSEQ multiplex PCR; TCRdb's table is partial and in-frame only. This table holds about 160,000 clones, 65% to 85% found once. Everyone who donated was a healthy bone marrow donor. The table lists this clone with a few counts. The sequence was obtained from a man in his forties in good health and CMV-seropositive. The sequencing input was PBMCs.

DNA of the CDR3: TGCAGCGTTGTGACTGATACGGCAGGGGGCTGGAAAACTGAAGCTTTCTTT. It specifies CSVVTDTAGGWKTEAFF. The chain combines TRBV29-1 with TRBJ1-1; 8 nucleotides align to TRBD1. Germline trimming cut 4 bases from V and 5 bases from J; bases unmatched to any gene: 18. Germline loops: CDR1 SQVTM, CDR2 ANQGSEA. This CDR3 spans 17 amino acids.